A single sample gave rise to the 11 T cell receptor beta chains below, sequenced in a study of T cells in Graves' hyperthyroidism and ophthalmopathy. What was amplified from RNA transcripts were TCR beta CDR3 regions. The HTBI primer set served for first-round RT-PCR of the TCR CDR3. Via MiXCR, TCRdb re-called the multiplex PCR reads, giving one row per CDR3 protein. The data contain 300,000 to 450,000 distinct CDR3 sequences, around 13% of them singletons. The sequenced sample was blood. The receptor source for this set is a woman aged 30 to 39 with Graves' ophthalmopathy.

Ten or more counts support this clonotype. Written as DNA, the CDR3 is TGTGCCAGCAGTGAAACGGGGCTCTACGAGCAGTACTTC. Translating it yields CASSETGLYEQYF. This chain joins TRBV2 and TRBJ2-7; D may correspond to TRBD1 or TRBD2 (5 bases each). With 2 bases removed from V and 3 bases from J, the gap between germline ends came to 8 bases. Germline CDR1 SNHLY, CDR2 FYNNEI. The CDR3 is 13 amino acids.

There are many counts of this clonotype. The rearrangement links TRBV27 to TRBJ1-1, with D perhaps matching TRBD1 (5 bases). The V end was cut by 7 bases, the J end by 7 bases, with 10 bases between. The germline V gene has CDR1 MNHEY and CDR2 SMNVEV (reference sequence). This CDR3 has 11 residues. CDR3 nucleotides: TGTGCCAGCAAACGGGGCAGTGAAGCTTTCTTT. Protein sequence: CASKRGSEAFF.

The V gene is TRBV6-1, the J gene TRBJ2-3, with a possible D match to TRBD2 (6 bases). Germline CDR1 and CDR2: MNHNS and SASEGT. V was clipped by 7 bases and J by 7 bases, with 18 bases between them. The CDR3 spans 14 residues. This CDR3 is CASIPWRRANTQYF. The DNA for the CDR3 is TGTGCCAGCATCCCTTGGAGGAGGGCAAATACGCAGTATTTT.

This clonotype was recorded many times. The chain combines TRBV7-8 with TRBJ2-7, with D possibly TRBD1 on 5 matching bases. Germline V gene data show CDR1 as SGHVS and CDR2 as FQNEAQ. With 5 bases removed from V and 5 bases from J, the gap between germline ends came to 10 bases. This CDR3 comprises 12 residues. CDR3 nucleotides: TGTGCCAGCAGCCCAGGGTACCACGAGCAGTACTTC. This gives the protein CASSPGYHEQYF.

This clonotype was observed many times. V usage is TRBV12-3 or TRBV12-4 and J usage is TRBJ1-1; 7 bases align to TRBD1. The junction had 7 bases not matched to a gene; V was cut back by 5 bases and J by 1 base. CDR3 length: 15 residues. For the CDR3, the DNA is TGTGCCAGCAGTATTCACAGACAGGGGAACACTGAAGCTTTCTTT. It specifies CASSIHRQGNTEAFF.

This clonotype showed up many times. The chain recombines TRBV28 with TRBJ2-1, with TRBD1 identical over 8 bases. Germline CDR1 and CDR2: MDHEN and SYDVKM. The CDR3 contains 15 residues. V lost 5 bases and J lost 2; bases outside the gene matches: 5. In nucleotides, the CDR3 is TGTGCCAGCAGTCGCCGGGACAGGCCCTACAATGAGCAGTTCTTC. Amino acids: CASSRRDRPYNEQFF. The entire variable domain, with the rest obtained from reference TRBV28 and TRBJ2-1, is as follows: DVKVTQSSRYLVKRTGEKVFLECVQDMDHENMFWYRQDPGLGLRLIYFSYDVKMKEKGDIPEGYSVSREKKERFSLILESASTNQTSMYLCASSRRDRPYNEQFFGPGTRLTVL.

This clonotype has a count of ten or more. Here the CDR3 reads CASKGQLNTEAFF. As DNA, the CDR3 is TGTGCCAGCAAGGGACAGTTGAACACTGAAGCTTTCTTT. The chain joins TRBV25-1 to TRBJ1-1; 7 bases are shared with TRBD1. V was clipped by 7 bases and J by 0 bases; unmatched bases: 2. This CDR3 spans 13 amino acids. Germline V gene lookup returns CDR1 MGHDK and CDR2 SYGVNS.

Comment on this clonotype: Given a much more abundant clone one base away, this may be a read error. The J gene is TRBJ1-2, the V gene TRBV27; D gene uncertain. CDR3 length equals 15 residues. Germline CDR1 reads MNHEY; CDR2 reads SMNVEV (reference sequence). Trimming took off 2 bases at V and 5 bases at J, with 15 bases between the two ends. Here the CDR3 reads CASSLLADGFYGYTF. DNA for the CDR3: TGTGCCAGCAGTTTACTCGCGGACGGTTTTTATGGCTACACCTTC.

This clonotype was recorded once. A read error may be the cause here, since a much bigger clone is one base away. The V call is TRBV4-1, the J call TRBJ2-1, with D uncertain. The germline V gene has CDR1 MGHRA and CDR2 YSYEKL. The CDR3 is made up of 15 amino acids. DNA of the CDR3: TGCGCCAGCAGCCAAGGCAGAAAACTCTACAATGGGCAGTTCTTC. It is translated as CASSQGRKLYNGQFF.

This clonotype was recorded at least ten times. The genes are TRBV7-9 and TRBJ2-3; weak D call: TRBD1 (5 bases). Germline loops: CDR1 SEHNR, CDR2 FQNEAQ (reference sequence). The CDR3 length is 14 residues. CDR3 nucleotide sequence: TGTATTGTGGGGCCACACTTATACACAGATACGCAGTATTTT. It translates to CIVGPHLYTDTQYF.

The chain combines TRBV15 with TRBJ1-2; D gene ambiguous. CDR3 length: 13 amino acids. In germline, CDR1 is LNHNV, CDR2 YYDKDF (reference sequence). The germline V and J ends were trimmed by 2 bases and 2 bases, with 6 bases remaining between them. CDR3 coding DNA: TGTGCCACCAGCAGACAGTTAAACTATGGCTACACCTTC. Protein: CATSRQLNYGYTF.